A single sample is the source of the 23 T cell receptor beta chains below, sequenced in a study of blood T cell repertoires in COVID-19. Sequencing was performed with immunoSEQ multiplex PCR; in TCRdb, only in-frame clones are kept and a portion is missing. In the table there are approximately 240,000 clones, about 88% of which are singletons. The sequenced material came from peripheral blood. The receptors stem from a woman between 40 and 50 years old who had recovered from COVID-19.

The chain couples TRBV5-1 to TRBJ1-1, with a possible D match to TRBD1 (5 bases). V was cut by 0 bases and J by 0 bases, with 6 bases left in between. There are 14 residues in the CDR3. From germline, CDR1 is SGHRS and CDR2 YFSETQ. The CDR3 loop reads CASSLGQMNTEAFF. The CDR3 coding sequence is TGCGCCAGCAGCTTGGGACAGATGAACACTGAAGCTTTCTTT.

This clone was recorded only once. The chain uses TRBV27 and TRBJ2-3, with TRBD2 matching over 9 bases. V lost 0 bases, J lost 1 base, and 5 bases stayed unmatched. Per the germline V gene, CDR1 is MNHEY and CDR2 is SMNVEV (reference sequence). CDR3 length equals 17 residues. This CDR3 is CASSLSIGGGGTDTQYF. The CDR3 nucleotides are TGTGCCAGCAGTTTATCGATCGGCGGGGGGGGCACAGATACGCAGTATTTT.

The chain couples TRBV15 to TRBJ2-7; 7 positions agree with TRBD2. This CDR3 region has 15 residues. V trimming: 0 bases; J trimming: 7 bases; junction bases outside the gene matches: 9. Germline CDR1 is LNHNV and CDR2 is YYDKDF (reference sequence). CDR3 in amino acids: CATSRDLAGAQEQYF. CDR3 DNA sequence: TGTGCCACCAGCAGAGATCTTGCGGGAGCGCAGGAGCAGTACTTC.

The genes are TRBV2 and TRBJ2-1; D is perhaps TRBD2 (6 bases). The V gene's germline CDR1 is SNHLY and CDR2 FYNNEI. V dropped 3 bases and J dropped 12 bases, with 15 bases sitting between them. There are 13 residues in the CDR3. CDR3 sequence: CASSDLAPSVQFF. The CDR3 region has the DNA TGTGCCAGCAGTGATTTAGCCCCTAGCGTGCAGTTCTTC.

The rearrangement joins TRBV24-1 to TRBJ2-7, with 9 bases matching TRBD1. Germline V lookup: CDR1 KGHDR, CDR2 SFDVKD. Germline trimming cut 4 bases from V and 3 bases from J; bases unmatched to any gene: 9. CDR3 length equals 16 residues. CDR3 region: CATSDPRQGGGYEQYF. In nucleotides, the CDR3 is TGTGCCACCAGTGACCCCCGACAGGGGGGAGGCTACGAGCAGTACTTC.

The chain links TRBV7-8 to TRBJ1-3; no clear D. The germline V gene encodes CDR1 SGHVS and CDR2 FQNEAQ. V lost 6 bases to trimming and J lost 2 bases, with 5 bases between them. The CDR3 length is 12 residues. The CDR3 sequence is CASSYTGNTIYF. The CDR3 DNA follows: TGTGCCAGCAGTTATACTGGAAACACCATATATTTT.

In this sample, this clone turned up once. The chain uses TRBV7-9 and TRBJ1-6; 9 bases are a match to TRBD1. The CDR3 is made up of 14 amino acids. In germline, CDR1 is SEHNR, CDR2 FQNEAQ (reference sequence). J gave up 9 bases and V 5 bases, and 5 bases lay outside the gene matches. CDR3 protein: CASSLPGQGSPLHF. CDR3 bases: TGTGCCAGCAGCCTTCCGGGACAGGGTTCACCCCTCCACTTT.

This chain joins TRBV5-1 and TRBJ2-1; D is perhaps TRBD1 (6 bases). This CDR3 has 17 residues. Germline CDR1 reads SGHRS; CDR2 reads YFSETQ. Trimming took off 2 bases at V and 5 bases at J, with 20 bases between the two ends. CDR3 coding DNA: TGCGCCAGCAGCTTTTTACCGGCAGGGGACGGAAACAATGAGCAGTTCTTC. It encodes CASSFLPAGDGNNEQFF.

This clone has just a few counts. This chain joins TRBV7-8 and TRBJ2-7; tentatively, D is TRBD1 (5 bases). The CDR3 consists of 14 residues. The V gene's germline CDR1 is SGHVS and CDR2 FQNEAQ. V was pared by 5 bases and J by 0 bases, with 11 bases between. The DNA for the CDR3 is TGTGCCAGCAGCCGCATCAGGGACTCCTACGAGCAGTACTTC. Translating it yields CASSRIRDSYEQYF. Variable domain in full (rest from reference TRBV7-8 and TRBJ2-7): GAGVSQSPRYKVAKRGQDVALRCDPISGHVSLFWYQQALGQGPEFLTYFQNEAQLDKSGLPSDRFFAERPEGSVSTLKIQRTQQEDSAVYLCASSRIRDSYEQYFGPGTRLTVT.

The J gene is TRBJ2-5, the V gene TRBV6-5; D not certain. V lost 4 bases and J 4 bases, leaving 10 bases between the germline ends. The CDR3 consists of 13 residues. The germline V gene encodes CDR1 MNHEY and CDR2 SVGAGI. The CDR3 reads CASSSLMSETQYF. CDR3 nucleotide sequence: TGTGCCAGCAGTTCCCTAATGTCAGAGACCCAGTACTTC.

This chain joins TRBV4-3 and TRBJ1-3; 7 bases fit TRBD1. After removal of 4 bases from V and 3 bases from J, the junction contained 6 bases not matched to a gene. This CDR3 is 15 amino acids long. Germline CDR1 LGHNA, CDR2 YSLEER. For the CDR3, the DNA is TGCGCCAGCAGCCGCTTGACAGGGAGTGGAAACACCATATATTTT. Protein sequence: CASSRLTGSGNTIYF.

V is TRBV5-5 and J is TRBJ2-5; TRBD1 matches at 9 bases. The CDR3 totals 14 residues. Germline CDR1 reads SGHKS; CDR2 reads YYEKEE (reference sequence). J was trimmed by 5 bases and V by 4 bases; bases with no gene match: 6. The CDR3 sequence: CASSRAGTGETQYF. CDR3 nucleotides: TGTGCCAGCAGCCGGGCTGGGACAGGGGAGACCCAGTACTTC.

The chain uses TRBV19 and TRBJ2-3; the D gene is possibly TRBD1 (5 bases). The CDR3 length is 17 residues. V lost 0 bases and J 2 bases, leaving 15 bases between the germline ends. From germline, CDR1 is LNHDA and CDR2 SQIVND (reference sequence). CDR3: CASSIDHTGLNTDTQYF. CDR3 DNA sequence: TGTGCCAGTAGTATAGACCATACAGGCTTAAACACAGATACGCAGTATTTT.

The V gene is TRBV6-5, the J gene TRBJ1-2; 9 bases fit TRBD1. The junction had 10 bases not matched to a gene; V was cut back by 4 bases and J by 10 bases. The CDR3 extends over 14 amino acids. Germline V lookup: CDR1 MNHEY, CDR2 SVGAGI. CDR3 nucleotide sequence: TGTGCCAGCAGTTCGAGTAGGACAGGGGTCTTCTACACCTTC. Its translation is CASSSSRTGVFYTF.

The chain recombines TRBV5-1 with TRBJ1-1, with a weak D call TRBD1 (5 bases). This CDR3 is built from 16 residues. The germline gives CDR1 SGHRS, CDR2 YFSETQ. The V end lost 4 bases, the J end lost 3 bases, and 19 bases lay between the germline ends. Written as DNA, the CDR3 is TGCGCCAGCAGCCTTCTGGGGCCAGAAGGAGACACTGAAGCTTTCTTT. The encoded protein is CASSLLGPEGDTEAFF. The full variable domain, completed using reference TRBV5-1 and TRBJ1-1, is KAGVTQTPRYLIKTRGQQVTLSCSPISGHRSVSWYQQTPGQGLQFLFEYFSETQRNKGNFPGRFSGRQFSNSRSEMNVSTLELGDSALYLCASSLLGPEGDTEAFFGQGTRLTVV.

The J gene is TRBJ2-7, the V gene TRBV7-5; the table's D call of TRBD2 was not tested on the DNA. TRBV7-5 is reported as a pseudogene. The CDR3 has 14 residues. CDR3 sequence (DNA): TGTGCCAGAAGCTTAGTGCAAGGGAGCTACGAGCAGTACTTC. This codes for CARSLVQGSYEQYF.

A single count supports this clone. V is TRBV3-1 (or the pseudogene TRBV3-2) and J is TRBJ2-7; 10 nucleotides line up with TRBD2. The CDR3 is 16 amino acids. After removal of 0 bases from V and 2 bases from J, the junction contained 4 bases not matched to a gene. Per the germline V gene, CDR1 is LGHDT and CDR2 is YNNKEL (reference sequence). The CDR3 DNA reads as TGTGCCAGCAGCCAAGACAGGACTAGCGGCACCTACGAGCAGTACTTC. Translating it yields CASSQDRTSGTYEQYF.

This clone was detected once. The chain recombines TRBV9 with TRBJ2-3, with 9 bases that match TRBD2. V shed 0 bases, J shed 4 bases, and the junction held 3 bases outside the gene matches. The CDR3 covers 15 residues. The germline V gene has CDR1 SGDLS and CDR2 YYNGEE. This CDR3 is CASSVDAGGADTQYF. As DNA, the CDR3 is TGTGCCAGCAGCGTAGATGCGGGAGGGGCAGATACGCAGTATTTT.

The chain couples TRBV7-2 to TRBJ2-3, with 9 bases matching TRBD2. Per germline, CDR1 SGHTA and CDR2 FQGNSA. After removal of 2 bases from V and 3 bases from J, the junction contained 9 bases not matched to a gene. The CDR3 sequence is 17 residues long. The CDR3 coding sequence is TGTGCCAGCAGCTTACAAGGGCGACTAGCGGCGACAGATACGCAGTATTTT. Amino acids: CASSLQGRLAATDTQYF.

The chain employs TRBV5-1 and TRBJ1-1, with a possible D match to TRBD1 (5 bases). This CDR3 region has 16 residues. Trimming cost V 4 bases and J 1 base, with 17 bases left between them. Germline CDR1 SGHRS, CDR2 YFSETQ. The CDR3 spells CASSPTGRQQNTEAFF. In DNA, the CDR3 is TGCGCCAGCAGCCCAACCGGACGACAGCAGAACACTGAAGCTTTCTTT. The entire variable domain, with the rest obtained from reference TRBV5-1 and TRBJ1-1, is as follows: KAGVTQTPRYLIKTRGQQVTLSCSPISGHRSVSWYQQTPGQGLQFLFEYFSETQRNKGNFPGRFSGRQFSNSRSEMNVSTLELGDSALYLCASSPTGRQQNTEAFFGQGTRLTVV.

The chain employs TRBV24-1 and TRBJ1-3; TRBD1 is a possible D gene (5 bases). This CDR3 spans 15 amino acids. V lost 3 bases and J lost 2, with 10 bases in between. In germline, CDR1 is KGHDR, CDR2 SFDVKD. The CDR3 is CATSDPGRTGNTIYF. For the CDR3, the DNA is TGTGCCACCAGTGATCCAGGGAGGACTGGAAACACCATATATTTT.

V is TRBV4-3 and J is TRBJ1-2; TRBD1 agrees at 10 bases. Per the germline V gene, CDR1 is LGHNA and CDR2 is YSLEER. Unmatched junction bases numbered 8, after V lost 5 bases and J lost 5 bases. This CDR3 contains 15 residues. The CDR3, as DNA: TGCGCCAGCAGCTTAGGACAGGGGGATCGATATGGCTACACCTTC. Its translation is CASSLGQGDRYGYTF.

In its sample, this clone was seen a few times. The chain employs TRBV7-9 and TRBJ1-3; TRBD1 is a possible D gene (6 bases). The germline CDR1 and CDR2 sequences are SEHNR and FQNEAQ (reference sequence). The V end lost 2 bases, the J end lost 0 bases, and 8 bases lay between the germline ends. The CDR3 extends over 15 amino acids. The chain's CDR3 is CASSLQGSSGNTIYF. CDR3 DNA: TGTGCCAGCAGCTTACAGGGGAGCTCTGGAAACACCATATATTTT.